Sequencing of this TCR beta chain was carried out in a study of blood T cell repertoires in COVID-19. Whole-study context: The United States, Italy and Spain provided the acute and convalescent COVID-19 samples. The analysed material was cDNA or gDNA that came from T cells, B-cell-depleted T cells, or PBMCs.

Original methodology: Cell counts per sample came from amplifying reference gene primers. TCRdb's copy holds only in-frame clones and misses some; the assay was immunoSEQ multiplex PCR. V and J calls and clone size are given by that table; D and trimming were obtained from the DNA. The data hold about 200,000 clones, with around 80% observed a single time. Sequencing used peripheral blood. This sequence originates from a human donor in a cohort sampled during active COVID-19.

The CDR3 sequence is CASSFRGDYEQYF. CDR3 nucleotide sequence: TGTGCCAGCAGCTTCAGGGGAGACTACGAGCAGTACTTC. V and J are TRBV11-3 and TRBJ2-7, with D possibly TRBD1 on 6 matching bases. Trimming removed 3 bases from V and 3 bases from J, with 9 bases in between. This CDR3 spans 13 amino acids. From germline, CDR1 is SGHNT and CDR2 YENEEA. The full variable domain, completed using reference TRBV11-3 and TRBJ2-7, is EAGVVQSPRYKIIEKKQPVAFWCNPISGHNTLYWYLQNLGQGPELLIRYENEEAVDDSQLPKDRFSAERLKGVDSTLKIQPAELGDSAVYLCASSFRGDYEQYFGPGTRLTVT.